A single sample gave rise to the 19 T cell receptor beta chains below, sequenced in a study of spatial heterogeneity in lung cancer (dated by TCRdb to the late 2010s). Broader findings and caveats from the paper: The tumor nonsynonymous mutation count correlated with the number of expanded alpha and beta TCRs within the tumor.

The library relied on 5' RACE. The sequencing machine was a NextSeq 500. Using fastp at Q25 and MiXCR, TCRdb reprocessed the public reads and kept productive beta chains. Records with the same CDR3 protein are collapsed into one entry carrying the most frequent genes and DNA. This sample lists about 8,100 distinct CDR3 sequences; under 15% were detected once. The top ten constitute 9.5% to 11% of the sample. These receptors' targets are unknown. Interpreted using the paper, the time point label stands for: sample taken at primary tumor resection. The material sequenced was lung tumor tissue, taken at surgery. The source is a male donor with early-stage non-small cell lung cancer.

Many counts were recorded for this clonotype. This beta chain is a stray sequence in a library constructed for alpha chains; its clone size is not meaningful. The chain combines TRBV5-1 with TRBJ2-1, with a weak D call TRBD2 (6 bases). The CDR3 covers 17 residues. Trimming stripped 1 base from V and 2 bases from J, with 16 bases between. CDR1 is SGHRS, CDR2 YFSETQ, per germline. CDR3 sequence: CASSLSAGTGAYNEQFF. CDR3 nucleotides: TGCGCCAGCAGCTTGTCCGCCGGGACTGGGGCCTACAATGAGCAGTTCTTC.

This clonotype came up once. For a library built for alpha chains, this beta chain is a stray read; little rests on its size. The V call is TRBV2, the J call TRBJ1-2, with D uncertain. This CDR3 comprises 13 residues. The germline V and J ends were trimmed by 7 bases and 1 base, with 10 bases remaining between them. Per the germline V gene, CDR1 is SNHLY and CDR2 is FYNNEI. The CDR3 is CASTGRNNYGYTF. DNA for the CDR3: TGTGCCAGCACTGGCAGAAATAACTATGGCTACACCTTC.

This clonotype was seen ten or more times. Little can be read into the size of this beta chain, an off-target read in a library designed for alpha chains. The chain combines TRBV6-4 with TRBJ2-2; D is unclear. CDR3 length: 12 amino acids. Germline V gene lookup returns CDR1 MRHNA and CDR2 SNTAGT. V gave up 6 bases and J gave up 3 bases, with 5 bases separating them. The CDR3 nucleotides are TGTGCCAGCAGAGGATACACCGGGGAGCTGTTTTTT. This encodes CASRGYTGELFF.

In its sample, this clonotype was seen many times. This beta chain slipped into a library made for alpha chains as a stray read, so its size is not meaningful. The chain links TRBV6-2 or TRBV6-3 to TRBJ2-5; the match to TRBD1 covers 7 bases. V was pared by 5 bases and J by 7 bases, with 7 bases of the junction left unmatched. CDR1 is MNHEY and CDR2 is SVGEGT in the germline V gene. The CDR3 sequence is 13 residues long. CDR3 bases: TGTGCCAGCAGTCGAGGGGGCGCGGGGACCCAGTACTTC. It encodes CASSRGGAGTQYF.

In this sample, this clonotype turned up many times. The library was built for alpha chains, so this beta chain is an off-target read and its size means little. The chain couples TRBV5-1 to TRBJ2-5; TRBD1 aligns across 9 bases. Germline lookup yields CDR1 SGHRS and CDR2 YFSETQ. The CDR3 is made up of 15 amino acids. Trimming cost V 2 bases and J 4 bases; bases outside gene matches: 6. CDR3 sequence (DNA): TGCGCCAGCAGCTTTCGGACAGGGGAAGGAGAGACCCAGTACTTC. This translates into CASSFRTGEGETQYF.

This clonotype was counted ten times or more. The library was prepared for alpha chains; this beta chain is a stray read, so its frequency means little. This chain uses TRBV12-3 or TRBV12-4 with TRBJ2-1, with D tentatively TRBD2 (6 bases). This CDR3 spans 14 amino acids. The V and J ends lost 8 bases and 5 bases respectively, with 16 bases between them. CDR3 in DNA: TGTGCCAGCTCGGGGGTGGGGCGAAACAATGAGCAGTTCTTC. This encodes CASSGVGRNNEQFF.

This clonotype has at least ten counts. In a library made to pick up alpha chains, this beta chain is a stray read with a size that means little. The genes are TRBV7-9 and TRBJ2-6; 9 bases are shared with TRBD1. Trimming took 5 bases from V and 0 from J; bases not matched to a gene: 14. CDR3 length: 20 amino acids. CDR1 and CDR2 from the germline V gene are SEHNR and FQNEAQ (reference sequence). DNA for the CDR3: TGTGCCAGCAGCCTGCTATATAAGACAGGGGGGAACTCTGGGGCCAACGTCCTGACTTTC. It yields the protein CASSLLYKTGGNSGANVLTF.

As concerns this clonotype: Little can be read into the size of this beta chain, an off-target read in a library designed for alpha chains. CDR3 region: CASSLGVGGELFF. The CDR3, as DNA: TGTGCCAGCAGCTTAGGAGTGGGCGGGGAGCTGTTTTTT. The J gene is TRBJ2-2, the V gene TRBV7-9; D is uncertain. Trimming removed 1 base from V and 7 bases from J, with 7 bases in between. Germline V gene sequence: CDR1 SEHNR, CDR2 FQNEAQ (reference sequence). The CDR3 extends over 13 amino acids.

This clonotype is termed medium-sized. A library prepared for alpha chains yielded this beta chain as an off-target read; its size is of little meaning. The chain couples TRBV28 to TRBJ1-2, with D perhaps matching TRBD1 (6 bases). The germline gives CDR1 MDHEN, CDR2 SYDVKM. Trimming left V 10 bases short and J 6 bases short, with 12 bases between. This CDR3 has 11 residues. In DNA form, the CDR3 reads TGTGCCATCCAGGGGTACCATGGCTACACCTTC. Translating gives CAIQGYHGYTF.

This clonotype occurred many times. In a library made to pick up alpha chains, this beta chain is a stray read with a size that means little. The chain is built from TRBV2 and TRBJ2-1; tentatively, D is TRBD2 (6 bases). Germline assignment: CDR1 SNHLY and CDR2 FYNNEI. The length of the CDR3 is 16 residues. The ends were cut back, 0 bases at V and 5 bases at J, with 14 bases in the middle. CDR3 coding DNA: TGTGCCAGCAGTGAAGCGGGAATAGCGGTAAACAATGAGCAGTTCTTC. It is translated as CASSEAGIAVNNEQFF.

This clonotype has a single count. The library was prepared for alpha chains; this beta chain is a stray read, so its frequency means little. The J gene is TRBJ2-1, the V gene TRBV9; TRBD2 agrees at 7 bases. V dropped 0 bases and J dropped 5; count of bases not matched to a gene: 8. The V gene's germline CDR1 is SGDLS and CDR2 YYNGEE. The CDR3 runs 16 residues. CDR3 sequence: CASSVGIAGYNNEQFF. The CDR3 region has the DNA TGTGCCAGCAGCGTAGGGATAGCGGGTTATAACAATGAGCAGTTCTTC.

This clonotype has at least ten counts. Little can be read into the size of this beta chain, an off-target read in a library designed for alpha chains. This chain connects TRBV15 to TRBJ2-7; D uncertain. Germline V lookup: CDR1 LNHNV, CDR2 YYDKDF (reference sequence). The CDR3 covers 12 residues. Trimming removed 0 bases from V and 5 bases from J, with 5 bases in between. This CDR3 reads CATSRDKDEQYF. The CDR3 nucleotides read TGTGCCACCAGCAGAGATAAGGACGAGCAGTACTTC.

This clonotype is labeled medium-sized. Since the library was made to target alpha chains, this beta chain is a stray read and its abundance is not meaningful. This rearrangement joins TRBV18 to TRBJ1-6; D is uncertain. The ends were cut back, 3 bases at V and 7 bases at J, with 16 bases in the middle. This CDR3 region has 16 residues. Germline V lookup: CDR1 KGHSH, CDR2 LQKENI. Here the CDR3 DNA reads TGTGCCAGCTCACCCCTCCGAGAGGTCCAGAATTCACCCCTCCACTTT. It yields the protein CASSPLREVQNSPLHF. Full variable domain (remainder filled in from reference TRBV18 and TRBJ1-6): NAGVMQNPRHLVRRRGQEARLRCSPMKGHSHVYWYRQLPEEGLKFMVYLQKENIIDESGMPKERFSAEFPKEGPSILRIQQVVRGDSAAYFCASSPLREVQNSPLHFGNGTRLTVT.

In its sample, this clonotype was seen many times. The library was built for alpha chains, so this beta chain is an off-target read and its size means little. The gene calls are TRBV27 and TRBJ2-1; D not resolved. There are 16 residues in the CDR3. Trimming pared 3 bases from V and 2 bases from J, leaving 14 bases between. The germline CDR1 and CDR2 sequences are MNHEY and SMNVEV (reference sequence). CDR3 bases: TGTGCCAGCAGTTTGGTCCCCGTTGGGCCCTACAATGAGCAGTTCTTC. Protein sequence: CASSLVPVGPYNEQFF.

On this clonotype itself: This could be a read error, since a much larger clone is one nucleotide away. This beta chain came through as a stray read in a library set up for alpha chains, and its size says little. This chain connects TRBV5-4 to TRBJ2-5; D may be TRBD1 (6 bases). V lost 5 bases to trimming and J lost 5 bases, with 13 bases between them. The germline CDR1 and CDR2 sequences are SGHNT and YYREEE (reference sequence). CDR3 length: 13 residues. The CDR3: CASSLTRGETQYF. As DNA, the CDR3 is TGTGCCAGCAGTTTGACAAGGGGGGAGACCCAGTACTTC.

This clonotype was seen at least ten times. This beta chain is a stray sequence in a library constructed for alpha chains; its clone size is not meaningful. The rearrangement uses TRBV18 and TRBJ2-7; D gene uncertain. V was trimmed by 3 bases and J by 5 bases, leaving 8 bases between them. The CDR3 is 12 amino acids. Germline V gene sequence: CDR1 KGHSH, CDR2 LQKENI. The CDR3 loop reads CASSPWQDEQYF. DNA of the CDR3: TGTGCCAGCTCACCTTGGCAGGACGAGCAGTACTTC.

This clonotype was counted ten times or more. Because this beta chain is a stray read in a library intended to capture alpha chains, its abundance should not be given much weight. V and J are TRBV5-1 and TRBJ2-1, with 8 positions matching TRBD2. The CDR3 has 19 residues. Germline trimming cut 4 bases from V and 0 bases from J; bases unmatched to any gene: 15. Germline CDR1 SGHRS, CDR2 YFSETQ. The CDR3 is CASSQTGTRGPSSYNEQFF. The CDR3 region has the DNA TGCGCCAGCAGCCAAACCGGGACTAGGGGTCCAAGCTCCTACAATGAGCAGTTCTTC.

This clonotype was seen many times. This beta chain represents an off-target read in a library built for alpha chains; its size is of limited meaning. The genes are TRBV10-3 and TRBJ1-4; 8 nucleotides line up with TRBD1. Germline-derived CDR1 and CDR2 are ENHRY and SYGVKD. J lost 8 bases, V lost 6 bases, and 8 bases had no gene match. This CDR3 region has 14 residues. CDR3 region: CAISPQQGAEKLFF. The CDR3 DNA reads TGTGCCATCAGCCCGCAGCAGGGGGCAGAAAAACTGTTTTTT.

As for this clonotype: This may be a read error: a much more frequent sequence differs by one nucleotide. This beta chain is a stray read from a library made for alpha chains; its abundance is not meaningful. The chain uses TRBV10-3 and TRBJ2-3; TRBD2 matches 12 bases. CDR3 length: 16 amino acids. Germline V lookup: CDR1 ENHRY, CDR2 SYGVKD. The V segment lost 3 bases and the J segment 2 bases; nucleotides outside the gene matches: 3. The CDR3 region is CAISERTSGDTDTQYF. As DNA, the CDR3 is TGTGCCATCAGTGAACGGACTAGCGGGGACACAGATACGCAGTATTTT.